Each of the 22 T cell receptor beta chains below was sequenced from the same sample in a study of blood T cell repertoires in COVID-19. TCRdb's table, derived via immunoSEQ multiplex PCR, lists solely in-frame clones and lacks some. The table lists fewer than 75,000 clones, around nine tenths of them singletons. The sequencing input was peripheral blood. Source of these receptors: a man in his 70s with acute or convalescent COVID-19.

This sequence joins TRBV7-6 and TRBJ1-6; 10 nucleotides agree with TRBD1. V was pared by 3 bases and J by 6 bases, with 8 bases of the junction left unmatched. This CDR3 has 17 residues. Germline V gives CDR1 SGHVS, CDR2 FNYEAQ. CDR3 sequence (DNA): TGTGCCAGCAGCTTCGGGACAGGGGTCGTGGGTAATTCACCCCTCCACTTT. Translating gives CASSFGTGVVGNSPLHF.

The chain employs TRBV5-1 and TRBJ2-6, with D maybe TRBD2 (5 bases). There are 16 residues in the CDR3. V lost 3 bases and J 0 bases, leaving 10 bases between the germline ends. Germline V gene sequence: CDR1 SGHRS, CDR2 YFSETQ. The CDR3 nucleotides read TGCGCCAGCAGCTGGAGGCAGAACTCTGGGGCCAACGTCCTGACTTTC. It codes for CASSWRQNSGANVLTF.

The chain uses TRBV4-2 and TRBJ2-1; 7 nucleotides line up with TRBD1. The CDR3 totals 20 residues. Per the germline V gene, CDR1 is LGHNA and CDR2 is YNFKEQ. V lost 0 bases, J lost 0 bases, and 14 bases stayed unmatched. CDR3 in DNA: TGTGCCAGCAGCCAAGATCTCGGGGACAGACAACCCGGCTCCTACAATGAGCAGTTCTTC. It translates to CASSQDLGDRQPGSYNEQFF.

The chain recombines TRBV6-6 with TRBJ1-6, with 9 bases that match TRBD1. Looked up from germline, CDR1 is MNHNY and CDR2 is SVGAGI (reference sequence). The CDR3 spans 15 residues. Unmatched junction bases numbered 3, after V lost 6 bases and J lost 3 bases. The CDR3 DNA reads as TGTGCCAGCAGCCAGACAGGGGGCTATAATTCACCCCTCCACTTT. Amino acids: CASSQTGGYNSPLHF.

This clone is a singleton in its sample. CDR3 in amino acids: CASSFRVGEQFF. As DNA, the CDR3 is TGTGCCAGCAGCTTCAGGGTTGGGGAGCAGTTCTTC. This chain links TRBV11-3 with TRBJ2-1; D possibly corresponds to TRBD1 (5 bases). CDR1 and CDR2 (germline): SGHNT, YENEEA. Trimming took off 3 bases at V and 10 bases at J, with 10 bases between the two ends. The CDR3 totals 12 residues. Looking up the rest from reference TRBV11-3 and TRBJ2-1 gives the full variable domain: EAGVVQSPRYKIIEKKQPVAFWCNPISGHNTLYWYLQNLGQGPELLIRYENEEAVDDSQLPKDRFSAERLKGVDSTLKIQPAELGDSAVYLCASSFRVGEQFFGPGTRLTVL.

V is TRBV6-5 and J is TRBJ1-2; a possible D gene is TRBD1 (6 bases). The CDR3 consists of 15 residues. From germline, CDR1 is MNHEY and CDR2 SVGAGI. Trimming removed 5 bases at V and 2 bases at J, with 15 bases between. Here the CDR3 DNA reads TGTGCCAGCAGTCCCGGACAGCTTAACAACTATGGCTACACCTTC. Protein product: CASSPGQLNNYGYTF.

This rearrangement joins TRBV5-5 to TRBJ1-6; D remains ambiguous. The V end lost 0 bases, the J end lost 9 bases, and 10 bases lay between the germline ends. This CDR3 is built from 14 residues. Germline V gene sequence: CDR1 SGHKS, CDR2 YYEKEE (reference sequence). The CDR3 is CASSLEQRSSPLHF. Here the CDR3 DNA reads TGTGCCAGCAGCTTGGAACAACGGAGTTCACCCCTCCACTTT.

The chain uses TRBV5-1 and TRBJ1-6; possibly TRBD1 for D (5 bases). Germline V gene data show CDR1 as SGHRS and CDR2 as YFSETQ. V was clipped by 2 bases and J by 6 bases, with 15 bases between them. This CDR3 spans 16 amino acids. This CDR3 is CASSFSSGPGNSPLHF. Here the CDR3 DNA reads TGCGCCAGCAGCTTTTCCTCAGGGCCCGGTAATTCACCCCTCCACTTT.

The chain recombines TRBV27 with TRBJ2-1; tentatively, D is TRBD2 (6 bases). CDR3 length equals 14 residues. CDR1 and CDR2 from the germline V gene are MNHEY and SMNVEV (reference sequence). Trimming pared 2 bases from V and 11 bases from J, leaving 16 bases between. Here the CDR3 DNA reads TGTGCCAGCAGTTTACTCACGGGGGTGGGAAAGCAGTTCTTC. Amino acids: CASSLLTGVGKQFF.

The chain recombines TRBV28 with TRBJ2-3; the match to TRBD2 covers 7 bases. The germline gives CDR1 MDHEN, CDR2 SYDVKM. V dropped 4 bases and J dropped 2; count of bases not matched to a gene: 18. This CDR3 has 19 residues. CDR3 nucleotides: TGTGCCAGCAGTTCGATTATGTCTCTTCAGACTAGCCCCACAGATACGCAGTATTTT. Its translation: CASSSIMSLQTSPTDTQYF.

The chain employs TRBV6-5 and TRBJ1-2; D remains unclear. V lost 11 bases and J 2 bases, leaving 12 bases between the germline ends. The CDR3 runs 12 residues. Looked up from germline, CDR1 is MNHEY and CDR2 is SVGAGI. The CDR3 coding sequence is TGTGCCCGAACCGGGAAGAACTATGGCTACACCTTC. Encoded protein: CARTGKNYGYTF.

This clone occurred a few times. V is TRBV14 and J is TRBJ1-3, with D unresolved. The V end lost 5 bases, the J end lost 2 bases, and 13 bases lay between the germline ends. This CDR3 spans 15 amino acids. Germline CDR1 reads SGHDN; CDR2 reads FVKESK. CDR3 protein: CASSSNREPGNTIYF. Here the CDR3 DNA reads TGTGCCAGCAGCTCAAACAGAGAACCTGGAAACACCATATATTTT.

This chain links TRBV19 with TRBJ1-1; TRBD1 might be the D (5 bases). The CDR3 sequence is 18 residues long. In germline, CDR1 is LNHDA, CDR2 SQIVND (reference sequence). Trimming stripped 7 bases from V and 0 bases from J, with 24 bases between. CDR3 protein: CASTSPAHKGRMNTEAFF. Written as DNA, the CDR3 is TGTGCCAGTACCTCTCCCGCACATAAGGGGAGGATGAACACTGAAGCTTTCTTT.

Here the CDR3 reads CASSFRQGGETQYF. CDR3 nucleotides: TGTGCCAGCAGCTTTCGCCAGGGTGGGGAGACCCAGTACTTC. The chain couples TRBV5-4 to TRBJ2-5; D may be TRBD1 (5 bases). Looked up from germline, CDR1 is SGHNT and CDR2 is YYREEE (reference sequence). V gave up 2 bases and J gave up 5 bases, with 13 bases separating them. This CDR3 comprises 14 residues.

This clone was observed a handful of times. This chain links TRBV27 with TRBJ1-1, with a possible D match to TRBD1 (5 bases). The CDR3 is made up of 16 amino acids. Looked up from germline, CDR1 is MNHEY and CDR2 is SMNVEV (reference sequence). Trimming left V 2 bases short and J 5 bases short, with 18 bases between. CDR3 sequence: CASSLLSRGTGTEAFF. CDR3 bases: TGTGCCAGCAGTTTACTTTCGCGGGGGACGGGGACTGAAGCTTTCTTT.

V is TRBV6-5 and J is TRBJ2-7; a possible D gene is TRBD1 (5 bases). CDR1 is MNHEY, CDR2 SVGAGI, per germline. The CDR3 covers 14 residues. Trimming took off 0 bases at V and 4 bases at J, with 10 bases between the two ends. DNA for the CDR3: TGTGCCAGCAGTTACTCAAGGGGTGTATACGAGCAGTACTTC. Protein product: CASSYSRGVYEQYF.

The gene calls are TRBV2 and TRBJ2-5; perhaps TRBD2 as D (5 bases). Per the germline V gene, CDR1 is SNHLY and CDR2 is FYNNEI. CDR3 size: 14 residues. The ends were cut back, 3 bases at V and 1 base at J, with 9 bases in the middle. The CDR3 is CASSEGAIQETQYF. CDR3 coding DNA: TGTGCCAGCAGTGAGGGAGCGATCCAAGAGACCCAGTACTTC.

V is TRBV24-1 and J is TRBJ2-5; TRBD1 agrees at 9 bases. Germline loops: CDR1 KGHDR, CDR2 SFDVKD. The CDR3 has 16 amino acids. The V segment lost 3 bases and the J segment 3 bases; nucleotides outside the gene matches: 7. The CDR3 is CATSDQGTGTKETQYF. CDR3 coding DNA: TGTGCCACCAGTGATCAGGGGACAGGGACTAAAGAGACCCAGTACTTC.

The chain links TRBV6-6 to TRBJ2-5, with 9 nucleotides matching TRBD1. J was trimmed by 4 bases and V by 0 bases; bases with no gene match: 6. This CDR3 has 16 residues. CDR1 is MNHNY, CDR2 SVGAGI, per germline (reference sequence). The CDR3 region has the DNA TGTGCCAGCAGTTACTCTGACAGGGGGATAAGAGAGACCCAGTACTTC. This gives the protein CASSYSDRGIRETQYF.

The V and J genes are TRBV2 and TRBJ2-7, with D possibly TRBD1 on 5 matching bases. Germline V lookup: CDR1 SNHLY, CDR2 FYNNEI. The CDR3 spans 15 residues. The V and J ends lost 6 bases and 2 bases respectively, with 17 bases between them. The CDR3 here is CASRPLSQGPYEQYF. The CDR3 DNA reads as TGTGCCAGCAGGCCTTTGAGCCAGGGCCCCTACGAGCAGTACTTC.

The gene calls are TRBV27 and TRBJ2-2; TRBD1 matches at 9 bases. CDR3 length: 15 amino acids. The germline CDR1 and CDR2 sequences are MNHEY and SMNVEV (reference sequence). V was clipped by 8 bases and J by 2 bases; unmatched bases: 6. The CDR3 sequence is CASPGTGNNTGELFF. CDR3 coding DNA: TGTGCCAGCCCCGGGACAGGGAACAACACCGGGGAGCTGTTTTTT.

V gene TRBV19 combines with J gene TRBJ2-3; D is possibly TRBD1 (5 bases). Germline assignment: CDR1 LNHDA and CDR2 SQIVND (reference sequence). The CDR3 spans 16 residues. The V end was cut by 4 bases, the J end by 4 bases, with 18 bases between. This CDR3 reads CASSTRQLGNPDTQYF. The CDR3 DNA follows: TGTGCCAGTAGTACCCGACAGCTCGGTAATCCAGATACGCAGTATTTT. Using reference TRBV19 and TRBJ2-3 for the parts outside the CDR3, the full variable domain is DGGITQSPKYLFRKEGQNVTLSCEQNLNHDAMYWYRQDPGQGLRLIYYSQIVNDFQKGDIAEGYSVSREKKESFPLTVTSAQKNPTAFYLCASSTRQLGNPDTQYFGPGTRLTVL.